The rows below give T cell receptor beta chains drawn from one sample of a study of blood T cell repertoires in COVID-19. Produced via immunoSEQ multiplex PCR; TCRdb's table is partial and in-frame only. The data hold around 73,000 clones, with 84% observed a single time. The specimen sequenced was peripheral blood. Receptors were obtained from a human donor in a cohort sampled during active COVID-19. Both conserved end residues are part of each CDR3. A D gene is named only where the DNA matches it firmly. Expanded clones are given a class, and other clones once, few, many or no size at all.

j_gene,d_gene,v_gene,abundance,len,CDR3aa,CDR3nt
TRBJ1-2,TRBD1,TRBV5-4,.,18,CASSSLEGARRAGAGYTF,TGTGCCAGCAGCTCATTAGAGGGGGCCCGGAGGGCTGGAGCTGGCTACACCTTC
TRBJ2-2,TRBD1,TRBV28,many,15,CASSLGQGEAGELFF,TGTGCCAGCAGTTTGGGACAGGGGGAAGCCGGGGAGCTGTTTTTT
TRBJ2-2,TRBD2,TRBV9,.,17,CASSVVGGGTTTGELFF,TGTGCCAGCAGCGTAGTTGGCGGGGGGACCACCACCGGGGAGCTGTTTTTT
TRBJ2-6,.,TRBV19,once,13,CASSTFRANVLTF,TGTGCCAGTAGTACGTTTCGGGCCAACGTCCTGACTTTC
TRBJ2-1,TRBD1,TRBV9,.,15,CASSAWDRGYNEQFF,TGTGCCAGCAGCGCCTGGGACAGGGGTTATAATGAGCAGTTCTTC
TRBJ2-7,.,TRBV24-1,few,15,CATSDSRTVPYEQYF,TGTGCCACCAGTGATTCTCGGACAGTACCCTACGAGCAGTACTTC
TRBJ2-2,TRBD2,TRBV13,.,17,CASSPSAGGAWTGELFF,TGTGCCAGCAGCCCTTCGGCGGGGGGCGCGTGGACCGGGGAGCTGTTTTTT
TRBJ2-1,TRBD2,TRBV3-1/TRBV3-2,.,15,CASSRLAGVGNEQFF,TGTGCCAGCAGCCGACTAGCGGGGGTGGGAAATGAGCAGTTCTTC
TRBJ1-4,TRBD1,TRBV11-3,once,14,CASSQTGGDEKLFF,TGTGCCAGCAGTCAGACAGGGGGTGATGAAAAACTGTTTTTT
TRBJ1-1,.,TRBV18,.,13,CASSQDKNTEAFF,TGTGCCAGCTCACAGGACAAGAACACTGAAGCTTTCTTT
TRBJ2-7,TRBD1,TRBV6-5,.,16,CASSYWPRDSSYEQYF,TGTGCCAGCAGTTACTGGCCCCGGGACAGCTCCTACGAGCAGTACTTC
TRBJ1-5,TRBD1,TRBV2,.,15,CASSKETGGNQPQHF,TGTGCCAGCAGCAAAGAGACAGGGGGCAATCAGCCCCAGCATTTT
TRBJ2-1,.,TRBV19,.,16,CASSIQASRGNNEQFF,TGTGCCAGTAGTATTCAGGCTAGCAGGGGAAACAATGAGCAGTTCTTC
TRBJ2-7,.,TRBV6-6,.,13,CASTPGGSYEQYF,TGTGCCAGTACACCAGGGGGGTCCTACGAGCAGTACTTC
TRBJ2-7,.,TRBV5-8,.,14,CASREGTSGYEQYF,TGTGCCAGCAGAGAAGGGACATCAGGCTACGAGCAGTACTTC
TRBJ1-3,.,TRBV28,.,14,CASSLGGSGNTIYF,TGTGCCAGCAGTTTGGGGGGCTCTGGAAACACCATATATTTT
TRBJ1-5,.,TRBV7-9,.,16,CASSSGGQNSNQPQHF,TGTGCCAGCAGCTCCGGCGGGCAGAATAGCAATCAGCCCCAGCATTTT
TRBJ2-3,TRBD2,TRBV7-2,.,18,CASSSRTSGGRRTDTQYF,TGTGCCAGCAGTTCTCGGACTAGCGGGGGTCGGAGGACAGATACGCAGTATTTT
TRBJ1-2,.,TRBV6-1,once,15,CASSEIPTSGYGYTF,TGTGCCAGCAGTGAAATACCCACCTCGGGGTATGGCTACACCTTC
TRBJ2-3,TRBD2,TRBV18,.,17,CASSPWPSGGLTDTQYF,TGTGCCAGCTCACCATGGCCTAGCGGGGGCCTCACAGATACGCAGTATTTT
TRBJ2-2,.,TRBV9,.,15,CASSVAVKDAGELFF,TGTGCCAGCAGCGTAGCGGTGAAAGATGCTGGGGAGCTGTTTTTT
TRBJ1-2,.,TRBV29-1,.,14,CSVIDGNTNYGYTF,TGCAGCGTGATCGACGGGAATACTAACTATGGCTACACCTTC
TRBJ2-5,.,TRBV18,once,16,CASSPSTGPRGETQYF,TGTGCCAGCTCACCAAGTACAGGGCCCCGAGGAGAGACCCAGTACTTC
TRBJ1-1,TRBD1,TRBV9,.,10,CASSGDRAFF,TGTGCCAGCAGCGGGGACAGAGCTTTCTTT
TRBJ2-5,TRBD1,TRBV6-5,.,16,CASSSWTGGPQETQYF,TGTGCCAGCAGTTCCTGGACAGGGGGCCCCCAAGAGACCCAGTACTTC
TRBJ1-2,TRBD1,TRBV7-8,.,15,CASSLDRTGLFGYTF,TGTGCCAGCAGCTTAGATCGGACAGGGCTCTTTGGCTACACCTTC
TRBJ1-5,.,TRBV18,few,14,CASSPSERNQPQHF,TGTGCCAGCTCACCTTCTGAGAGAAATCAGCCCCAGCATTTT
TRBJ1-5,TRBD1,TRBV12-3/TRBV12-4,once,13,CASRSTGEQPQHF,TGTGCCAGCAGGTCTACAGGGGAGCAGCCCCAGCATTTT
TRBJ2-1,.,TRBV6-5,.,14,CASRLLGRGDEQFF,TGTGCCAGCAGACTCCTGGGCAGGGGAGATGAGCAGTTCTTC
TRBJ2-1,.,TRBV13,.,12,CASSFGQDEQFF,TGTGCCAGCAGCTTCGGACAAGATGAGCAGTTCTTC
TRBJ1-1,.,TRBV10-1,.,13,CASSETGRTEAFF,TGCGCCAGCAGTGAGACAGGGAGAACTGAAGCTTTCTTT
TRBJ1-1,.,TRBV6-6,few,13,CASSPQLNTEAFF,TGTGCCAGCAGTCCACAGTTGAACACTGAAGCTTTCTTT
TRBJ2-5,TRBD2,TRBV6-2/TRBV6-3,.,18,CASSYWYPGLATGETQYF,TGTGCCAGCAGTTACTGGTATCCGGGACTAGCTACGGGGGAGACCCAGTACTTC